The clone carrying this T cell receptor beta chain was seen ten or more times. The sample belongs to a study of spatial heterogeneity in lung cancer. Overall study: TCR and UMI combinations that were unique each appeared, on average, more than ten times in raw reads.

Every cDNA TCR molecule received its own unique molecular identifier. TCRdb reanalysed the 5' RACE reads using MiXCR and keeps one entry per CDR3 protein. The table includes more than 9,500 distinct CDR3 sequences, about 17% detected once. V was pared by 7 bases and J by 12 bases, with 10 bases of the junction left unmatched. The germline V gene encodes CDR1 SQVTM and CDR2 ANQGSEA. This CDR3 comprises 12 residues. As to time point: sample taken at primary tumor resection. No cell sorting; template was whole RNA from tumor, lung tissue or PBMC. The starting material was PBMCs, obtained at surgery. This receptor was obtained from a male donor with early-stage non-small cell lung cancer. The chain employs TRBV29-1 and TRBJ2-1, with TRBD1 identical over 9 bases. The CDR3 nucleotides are TGCAGCGCCCGAGGGACAGGGATGGGGCAGTTCTTC. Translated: CSARGTGMGQFF.